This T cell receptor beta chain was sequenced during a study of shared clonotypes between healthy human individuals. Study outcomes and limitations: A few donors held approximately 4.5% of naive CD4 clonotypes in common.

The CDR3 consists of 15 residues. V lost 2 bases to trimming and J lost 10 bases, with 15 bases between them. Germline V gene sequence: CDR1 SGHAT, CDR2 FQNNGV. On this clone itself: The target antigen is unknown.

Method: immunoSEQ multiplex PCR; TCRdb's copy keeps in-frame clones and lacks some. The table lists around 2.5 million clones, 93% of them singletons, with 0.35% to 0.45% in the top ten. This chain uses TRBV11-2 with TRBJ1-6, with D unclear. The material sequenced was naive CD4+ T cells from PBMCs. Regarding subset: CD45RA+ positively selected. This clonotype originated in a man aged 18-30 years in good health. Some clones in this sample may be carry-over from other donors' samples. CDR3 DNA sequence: TGTGCCAGCAGCTTACTCGTTCTTTCTTCCTCACCCCTCCACTTT. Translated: CASSLLVLSSSPLHF.